This TCR beta chain originates from a study of T cell clones after liver transplantation. Across the whole study: Standard immunosuppression, with no induction, continued until 12-24 months after transplant.

This clone was counted a few times. Antigen specificity is unknown. Overall study results and limits: Rather than being deleted, graft donor-reactive T cells may have moved into the graft.

The repertoire was sequenced with immunoSEQ multiplex PCR; TCRdb's copy has only in-frame clones and lacks some. This table has around 78,000 clones, roughly 83% appearing once. The CDR3 extends over 13 amino acids. Germline V lookup: CDR1 SGHAT, CDR2 FQDESV (reference sequence). V gave up 5 bases and J gave up 5 bases; unmatched junction bases: 1. This receptor was taken from a human patient who received a liver transplant. The T cells may come from the graft donor. The chain is built from TRBV11-1 and TRBJ2-5, with 11 bases lining up with TRBD1. The source was CD4+ T cells from blood, collected at the 22-month timepoint. CDR3 amino acids: CASSRDRGETQYF. In DNA form, the CDR3 reads TGTGCCAGCAGCCGGGACAGGGGGGAGACCCAGTACTTC.